These 17 T cell receptor beta chains originate from one sample sequenced in a study of monozygotic twins with cystic fibrosis. Profiling relied on immunoSEQ multiplex PCR, and the TCRdb table lists in-frame clones only, not all of them. The sample holds tens of thousands of clones, 85% seen once. Sequenced: blood. The receptors here all came from a girl aged 2-10 years with cystic fibrosis.

The chain is built from TRBV10-3 and TRBJ2-7, with 7 bases aligning to TRBD1. The CDR3 has 14 residues. Germline V gives CDR1 ENHRY, CDR2 SYGVKD. Trimming removed 0 bases from V and 3 bases from J; junction bases left unmatched: 2. The CDR3 sequence: CAISESHRGYEQYF. In DNA, the CDR3 is TGTGCCATCAGTGAGTCCCACAGGGGCTACGAGCAGTACTTC.

The chain uses TRBV5-4 and TRBJ1-1; 9 bases match TRBD1. J lost 11 bases, V lost 1 base, and 3 bases had no gene match. Germline V gene lookup returns CDR1 SGHNT and CDR2 YYREEE (reference sequence). CDR3 length: 12 amino acids. The CDR3: CASSLTGGDAFF. DNA for the CDR3: TGTGCCAGCAGCTTGACAGGGGGCGATGCTTTCTTT.

The chain recombines TRBV19 with TRBJ2-5; D is unclear. The CDR3 has 13 residues. CDR1 LNHDA and CDR2 SQIVND come from the germline V gene (reference sequence). V lost 5 bases and J lost 5, with 12 bases in between. The CDR3 region is CASSSRVGETQYF. The CDR3, as DNA: TGTGCCAGTAGTTCACGGGTAGGGGAGACCCAGTACTTC.

The chain carries TRBV4-1 and TRBJ1-1; a possible D gene is TRBD1 (5 bases). Looked up from germline, CDR1 is MGHRA and CDR2 is YSYEKL. The CDR3 spans 14 residues. V was shortened by 1 base and J by 1 base, with 7 bases between the two germline ends. The CDR3, as DNA: TGCGCCAGCAGCCAAGGGACAAGGAACACTGAAGCTTTCTTT. Translated, it gives CASSQGTRNTEAFF.

This clone has a handful of counts. This chain joins TRBV30 and TRBJ1-1, with TRBD1 matching 7 bases. Germline V CDR1 and CDR2: GTSNPN, SVGIG (reference sequence). There are 13 residues in the CDR3. V was clipped by 1 base and J by 3 bases; unmatched bases: 2. The DNA of the CDR3 is TGTGCCTGGAGTGCAGGGGGGTACACTGAAGCTTTCTTT. It is translated as CAWSAGGYTEAFF.

The chain's CDR3 is CASSYYRDQPQHF. Here the CDR3 DNA reads TGTGCCAGCAGTTATTACAGGGATCAGCCCCAGCATTTT. This chain links TRBV6-5 with TRBJ1-5, with D possibly TRBD1 on 6 matching bases. V was clipped by 3 bases and J by 5 bases, with 8 bases between them. The CDR3 is 13 residues long. Germline assignment: CDR1 MNHEY and CDR2 SVGAGI.

This clone turned up a few times. V and J are TRBV6-1 and TRBJ1-1; 8 nucleotides match TRBD1. Trimming at V came to 4 bases and at J to 4 bases, leaving 5 bases not matched to a gene. Germline V lookup: CDR1 MNHNS, CDR2 SASEGT. This CDR3 is 14 amino acids long. DNA for the CDR3: TGTGCCAGCAGTGCGGGAACAGGGGGCACTGAAGCTTTCTTT. Its protein product is CASSAGTGGTEAFF.

The V and J genes are TRBV4-1 and TRBJ2-7; 8 nucleotides agree with TRBD2. The ends lost 3 bases at V and 1 base at J; junction bases unmatched: 8. Germline loops: CDR1 MGHRA, CDR2 YSYEKL. The CDR3 covers 16 residues. The CDR3 DNA reads TGCGCCAGCAGCCAGATGAGACTAGCGCCTTCCTACGAGCAGTACTTC. This translates into CASSQMRLAPSYEQYF.

V is TRBV30 and J is TRBJ2-5; D may be TRBD1 or TRBD2 (7 bases each). CDR1 is GTSNPN, CDR2 SVGIG, per germline (reference sequence). The CDR3 extends over 15 amino acids. The V and J ends lost 5 bases and 1 base respectively, with 17 bases between them. In DNA form, the CDR3 reads TGTGCCTGGCGCCGGGGCAGGGGGGGCCAAGAGACCCAGTACTTC. The encoded protein is CAWRRGRGGQETQYF.

This clone has just one count. The junction departs from germline at one end; a sequencing error may be responsible. The chain links TRBV5-4 to TRBJ1-1; D call uncertain. This CDR3 is built from 11 residues. Germline V gene data show CDR1 as SGHNT and CDR2 as YYREEE (reference sequence). The CDR3 here is CASRLGTEAFF. The DNA for the CDR3 is TGTGCCAGCAGATTGGGCACTGAAGCTTTCTTT. The variable domain in full, with the rest retrieved from reference TRBV5-4 and TRBJ1-1, is ETGVTQSPTHLIKTRGQQVTLRCSSQSGHNTVSWYQQALGQGPQFIFQYYREEENGRGNFPPRFSGLQFPNYSSELNVNALELDDSALYLCASRLGTEAFFGQGTRLTVV.

This rearrangement joins TRBV27 to TRBJ1-1; TRBD1 matches at 7 bases. CDR3 length: 14 amino acids. Looked up from germline, CDR1 is MNHEY and CDR2 is SMNVEV (reference sequence). V trimming: 8 bases; J trimming: 1 base; junction bases outside the gene matches: 7. CDR3 sequence (DNA): TGTGCCAGCCGACAGGGAACGCCGAACACTGAAGCTTTCTTT. It encodes CASRQGTPNTEAFF.

Here the CDR3 reads CASSFHGGVDTQYF. The CDR3 region has the DNA TGTGCCAGCAGTTTCCACGGGGGGGTAGATACGCAGTATTTT. The chain employs TRBV27 and TRBJ2-3, with 8 nucleotides matching TRBD2. Looked up from germline, CDR1 is MNHEY and CDR2 is SMNVEV (reference sequence). The CDR3 spans 14 residues. V gave up 3 bases and J gave up 5 bases; unmatched junction bases: 4.

This rearrangement joins TRBV5-4 to TRBJ2-3, with TRBD2 as a possible D gene (6 bases). CDR3 length: 16 amino acids. Looked up from germline, CDR1 is SGHNT and CDR2 is YYREEE (reference sequence). V was clipped by 0 bases and J by 4 bases, with 15 bases between them. The CDR3 here is CASSLGRGTSPDTQYF. CDR3 coding DNA: TGTGCCAGCAGCTTGGGGCGGGGCACTTCCCCAGATACGCAGTATTTT.

This clone was counted once. The chain employs TRBV7-2 and TRBJ1-2; 11 bases agree with TRBD1. This CDR3 is 16 amino acids long. The ends lost 5 bases at V and 3 bases at J; junction bases unmatched: 8. CDR1 and CDR2 from the germline V gene are SGHTA and FQGNSA. The CDR3 region is CASSPGQGARDYGYTF. The CDR3 DNA follows: TGTGCCAGCAGCCCCGGACAGGGGGCGCGGGACTATGGCTACACCTTC.

This chain connects TRBV5-1 to TRBJ1-1, with D possibly matching TRBD1 (5 bases). The CDR3 is 15 residues long. V lost 1 base and J 3 bases, leaving 13 bases between the germline ends. Germline CDR1 and CDR2: SGHRS and YFSETQ. The CDR3 sequence is CASSLSSRAYTEAFF. In DNA form, the CDR3 reads TGCGCCAGCAGCTTGTCATCCAGGGCTTACACTGAAGCTTTCTTT.

The chain recombines TRBV6-5 with TRBJ1-2, with D perhaps TRBD1 (6 bases). The CDR3 is made up of 14 amino acids. V was trimmed by 5 bases and J by 6 bases, leaving 16 bases between them. Per the germline V gene, CDR1 is MNHEY and CDR2 is SVGAGI. Here the CDR3 reads CASSLSQGQDGYTF. The DNA of the CDR3 is TGTGCCAGCAGTCTCTCACAGGGTCAGGATGGCTACACCTTC.

The chain has TRBV19 and TRBJ1-1, with D possibly matching TRBD1 (5 bases). The V gene's germline CDR1 is LNHDA and CDR2 SQIVND (reference sequence). V lost 5 bases and J 4 bases, leaving 20 bases between the germline ends. This CDR3 has 16 amino acids. The CDR3 DNA reads as TGTGCCAGTAGTCTACGTGCTGGGGGTTCGTCCACTGAAGCTTTCTTT. Its translation: CASSLRAGGSSTEAFF.